This T cell receptor beta chain originates from a study of blood T cell repertoires in COVID-19. The assay was immunoSEQ multiplex PCR, and TCRdb's table has in-frame clones only and misses some. In the table there are under 300,000 clones, around 90% of which are singletons. The CDR3 is made up of 13 amino acids. Trimming cost V 5 bases and J 6 bases, with 13 bases left between them. Germline lookup yields CDR1 SQVTM and CDR2 ANQGSEA. The chain uses TRBV29-1 and TRBJ1-4; no reliable D call. The source is a woman aged 40 to 55 who had recovered from COVID-19. Sequencing used PBMCs or T cells enriched from blood (not recorded which). CDR3: CSVTSIVDEKLFF. CDR3 sequence (DNA): TGCAGCGTTACCTCAATAGTAGATGAAAAACTGTTTTTT.